The 5 T cell receptor beta chains in this list originate from one sample, sequenced in a study of CD8+ T cells in alopecia areata. Treatment indicated: oral pan-JAK inhibitor, 5-10 mg twice daily. RNA extraction was followed by reverse transcription into cDNA, which acted as the sequencing template. Here immunoSEQ multiplex PCR was the method, and the copy in TCRdb shows in-frame clones only, minus some. The sample holds 95,000 to 120,000 clones; roughly 50% are singletons and the top ten take 3% to 4%. This sample comprised CD4+ T cells sorted from blood, obtained at week 24, from a patient treated with tofacitinib. The receptors here all came from a human donor with alopecia areata.

The rearrangement joins TRBV25-1 to TRBJ2-7; D is perhaps TRBD1 (6 bases). The CDR3 extends over 15 amino acids. V was shortened by 3 bases and J by 3 bases, with 15 bases between the two germline ends. The germline V gene has CDR1 MGHDK and CDR2 SYGVNS. The CDR3 DNA sequence: TGTGCCAGCAGTGAGAGGGACACACTTTACTACGAGCAGTACTTC. Amino acid sequence: CASSERDTLYYEQYF.

The chain uses TRBV7-3 and TRBJ2-7; D unclear. Germline CDR1 reads SGHTA; CDR2 reads FQGTGA. The CDR3 has 14 amino acids. Trimming took off 1 base at V and 3 bases at J, with 10 bases between the two ends. The CDR3 DNA reads TGTGCCAGCAGCTTAAGTGGGTCAGACTACGAGCAGTACTTC. Its protein product is CASSLSGSDYEQYF. Based on the CDR3 plus reference TRBV7-3 and TRBJ2-7, the full variable domain is GAGVSQTPSNKVTEKGKYVELRCDPISGHTALYWYRQSLGQGPEFLIYFQGTGAADDSGLPNDRFFAVRPEGSVSTLKIQRTERGDSAVYLCASSLSGSDYEQYFGPGTRLTVT.

The chain has TRBV7-9 and TRBJ1-2; D is unclear. The CDR3 is 12 residues long. The germline V and J ends were trimmed by 5 bases and 5 bases, with 9 bases remaining between them. Per the germline V gene, CDR1 is SEHNR and CDR2 is FQNEAQ (reference sequence). For the CDR3, the DNA is TGTGCCAGCAGCCGAGTAGTTTATGGCTACACCTTC. Protein product: CASSRVVYGYTF.

J is TRBJ2-4 and V is TRBV5-1, with TRBD2 matching over 8 bases. Germline V CDR1 and CDR2: SGHRS, YFSETQ. V trimming: 4 bases; J trimming: 0 bases; junction bases outside the gene matches: 18. CDR3 length: 20 residues. CDR3 bases: TGCGCCAGCAGCGGATTCGCGGGGGGATCTCTCCTACTAGCCAAAAACATTCAGTACTTC. This codes for CASSGFAGGSLLLAKNIQYF.

A word on this clone: The junction and the germline gene differ at one end; a read error may be behind it. The chain links TRBV7-2 to TRBJ2-7; TRBD2 aligns across 7 bases. Germline CDR1 SGHTA, CDR2 FQGNSA. CDR3 size: 14 residues. The CDR3 reads CASRLLVGDYERYF. CDR3 DNA: TGTGCCAGCAGGTTACTAGTGGGGGACTACGAGCGGTACTTC. The full variable domain, in which reference TRBV7-2 and TRBJ2-7 provide the parts outside the CDR3, is GAGVSQSPSNKVTEKGKDVELRCDPISGHTALYWYRQSLGQGLEFLIYFQGNSAPDKSGLPSDRFSAERTGGSVSTLTIQRTQQEDSAVYLCASRLLVGDYERYFGPGTRLTVT.